The sequence of this TCR beta chain was determined in a study of identical twins. Study-level points and caveats: Models underestimated TCR alpha sharing (out-of-frame) in monozygotic twins.

TCRdb processed the 5' RACE reads anew with MiXCR; each CDR3 protein has one entry. The sample yields some 590,000 distinct CDR3 sequences, 7.5% to 10% seen once. CDR1 and CDR2 from the germline V gene are LGHDT and YNNKEL (reference sequence). CDR3 length equals 13 residues. The ends were cut back, 4 bases at V and 10 bases at J, with 16 bases in the middle. This clonotype turned up a few times. Its target is unknown. The sample was also linked to a second study, of yellow fever vaccine responses in identical twins.

This receptor was obtained from a woman in her late teens or twenties in good health. Sequencing input: PBMCs. The chain uses TRBV3-1 and TRBJ1-1; unclear D gene. The CDR3 DNA follows: TGTGCCAGCAGCCCCAGCCAGCAGTTTAGAGCTTTCTTT. Amino acids: CASSPSQQFRAFF.